This entry lists 13 T cell receptor beta chains sequenced from one sample in a study of blood T cell repertoires in COVID-19. Some clones are missing from TCRdb's copy, which holds only in-frame ones; the method was immunoSEQ multiplex PCR. Here the sample spans 95,000 to 100,000 clones, around 87% being singletons. The source material was peripheral blood. All receptors derive from a woman under 40 with acute or convalescent COVID-19.

V gene TRBV2 combines with J gene TRBJ1-5; the match to TRBD1 covers 11 bases. V was clipped by 6 bases and J by 2 bases; unmatched bases: 6. Germline V lookup: CDR1 SNHLY, CDR2 FYNNEI. The CDR3 runs to 16 residues. For the CDR3, the DNA is TGTGCCAGCAGGGCCGGGACAGGGGGTGGCAATCAGCCCCAGCATTTT. The encoded protein is CASRAGTGGGNQPQHF.

The CDR3 is CASGRGAITDTQYF. The DNA for the CDR3 is TGTGCCAGTGGGCGGGGGGCCATCACAGATACGCAGTATTTT. The chain employs TRBV19 and TRBJ2-3, with TRBD2 matching over 8 bases. The length of the CDR3 is 14 residues. After removal of 8 bases from V and 2 bases from J, the junction contained 6 bases not matched to a gene. Germline assignment: CDR1 LNHDA and CDR2 SQIVND (reference sequence).

The rearrangement joins TRBV27 to TRBJ2-7; 10 bases align to TRBD1. V shed 3 bases and J 5 bases; nucleotides not matched to a gene: 1. The germline V gene has CDR1 MNHEY and CDR2 SMNVEV (reference sequence). CDR3 size: 13 residues. The CDR3 sequence: CASSFGTGDEQYF. DNA for the CDR3: TGTGCCAGCAGTTTCGGGACAGGGGACGAGCAGTACTTC.

V and J are TRBV5-1 and TRBJ1-2; the match to TRBD1 covers 9 bases. The V segment lost 2 bases and the J segment 8 bases; nucleotides outside the gene matches: 4. Germline values: CDR1 SGHRS, CDR2 YFSETQ. The CDR3 totals 13 residues. The CDR3 DNA reads as TGCGCCAGCAGCTTCGAGGGACAGGGCGGCTACACCTTC. Protein: CASSFEGQGGYTF.

This chain joins TRBV19 and TRBJ1-5, with D possibly matching TRBD1 (6 bases). The germline gives CDR1 LNHDA, CDR2 SQIVND (reference sequence). CDR3 size: 14 residues. Trimming pared 9 bases from V and 0 bases from J, leaving 12 bases between. In DNA form, the CDR3 reads TGTGCCAGCCGACAGGCCGCTAGCAATCAGCCCCAGCATTTT. Translation gives CASRQAASNQPQHF.

V usage is TRBV3-1 (or the pseudogene TRBV3-2) and J usage is TRBJ1-3; D is undetermined. The germline V gene encodes CDR1 LGHDT and CDR2 YNNKEL (reference sequence). CDR3 length: 15 residues. Trimming removed 4 bases from V and 4 bases from J, with 14 bases in between. CDR3 in amino acids: CASSPLRTGGNTIYF. The CDR3 region has the DNA TGTGCCAGCAGCCCTCTCAGGACGGGAGGAAACACCATATATTTT.

V gene TRBV11-3 combines with J gene TRBJ2-5; no firm D call. V gave up 2 bases and J gave up 7 bases, with 8 bases separating them. CDR3 size: 12 residues. Germline V lookup: CDR1 SGHNT, CDR2 YENEEA. The CDR3 DNA reads as TGTGCCAGCAGCTTAAATACCGGGACCCAGTACTTC. Translating it yields CASSLNTGTQYF.

The table lists this clone with a few counts. This sequence joins TRBV5-3 and TRBJ1-2, with D unclear. TRBV5-3 is placed among ORFs of uncertain function. Trimming shortened V by 0 bases and J by 8 bases, and 23 bases separated the two germline ends. The CDR3 spans 17 residues. The CDR3 region has the DNA TGTGCCAGAAGCTTGGCACGCCGCAGAGGAGGCCTAGGAGGCTACACCTTC. It is translated as CARSLARRRGGLGGYTF.

The chain employs TRBV7-9 and TRBJ1-6; tentatively, D is TRBD1 (6 bases). This CDR3 region has 16 residues. Germline CDR1 reads SEHNR; CDR2 reads FQNEAQ (reference sequence). Trimming shortened V by 1 base and J by 7 bases, and 14 bases separated the two germline ends. In nucleotides, the CDR3 is TGTGCCAGCAGCTTAGTGGGCAAGGGGGAGAATTCACCCCTCCACTTT. Protein product: CASSLVGKGENSPLHF.

About this clone itself: Other nucleotide sequences from this sample produce the same CDR3. This chain connects TRBV7-9 to TRBJ1-1, with D perhaps matching TRBD1 (5 bases). Per the germline V gene, CDR1 is SEHNR and CDR2 is FQNEAQ (reference sequence). The ends were cut back, 2 bases at V and 2 bases at J, with 9 bases in the middle. The CDR3 has 14 residues. CDR3 in amino acids: CASSLQGGNTEAFF. The DNA of the CDR3 is TGTGCCAGCAGCTTACAGGGAGGAAACACTGAAGCTTTCTTT.

This chain uses TRBV2 with TRBJ2-7; the D gene is possibly TRBD2 (6 bases). V lost 4 bases to trimming and J lost 6 bases, with 19 bases between them. In germline, CDR1 is SNHLY, CDR2 FYNNEI. The CDR3 has 15 amino acids. CDR3 sequence (DNA): TGTGCCAGCAGTGGGGAAGGAGGGGTCGGTGGCGAGCAGTACTTC. Protein: CASSGEGGVGGEQYF.

The J gene is TRBJ2-3, the V gene TRBV25-1; unclear D gene. V was clipped by 0 bases and J by 2 bases, with 6 bases between them. CDR3 length equals 14 residues. Germline V gene data show CDR1 as MGHDK and CDR2 as SYGVNS. The CDR3: CASSEYVFTDTQYF. The CDR3 nucleotides are TGTGCCAGCAGTGAATACGTCTTCACAGATACGCAGTATTTT.

The chain combines TRBV10-3 with TRBJ2-2; 12 bases are shared with TRBD2. The CDR3 has 16 residues. Germline CDR1 ENHRY, CDR2 SYGVKD. The junction had 9 bases not matched to a gene; V was cut back by 7 bases and J by 6 bases. Here the CDR3 DNA reads TGTGCCATCAAGCTATCTAGCGGGGGGGCTGCCGGGGAGCTGTTTTTT. Its translation: CAIKLSSGGAAGELFF.